Presented here are 31 T cell receptor beta chains from one specimen sequenced in a study of blood T cell repertoires in COVID-19. The protocol was immunoSEQ multiplex PCR, while the TCRdb copy is restricted to in-frame clones and leaves out a portion. Of about 7,500 clones in the sample, over 70% were seen once. The specimen sequenced was peripheral blood. These receptors were obtained from a human donor in a cohort sampled during active COVID-19.

On this clone itself: One junction end disagrees with the germline gene, perhaps due to a read error. The chain combines TRBV14 with TRBJ2-7, with D possibly matching TRBD2 (6 bases). This CDR3 is 14 amino acids long. Germline V gives CDR1 SGHDN, CDR2 FVKESK. CDR3 coding DNA: TGTGCCAGCAGCGAAGACGGGGGATCTTACGAGCAGTACTTC. It yields the protein CASSEDGGSYEQYF.

The gene calls are TRBV28 and TRBJ1-6; TRBD1 matches 8 bases. This CDR3 has 14 amino acids. Losses at the gene ends were 2 bases for V and 8 bases for J; bases not matched to a gene: 2. The germline V gene encodes CDR1 MDHEN and CDR2 SYDVKM. The CDR3 DNA is TGTGCCAGCAGTTTAGGACAGGGTTATTCACCCCTCCACTTT. The encoded protein is CASSLGQGYSPLHF.

This clone was seen more than once but under ten times. Other DNA sequences within the sample encode an identical CDR3. The V call is TRBV7-9, the J call TRBJ2-1; 7 nucleotides agree with TRBD2. Germline lookup yields CDR1 SEHNR and CDR2 FQNEAQ (reference sequence). V shed 1 base, J shed 4 bases, and the junction held 4 bases outside the gene matches. The CDR3 runs 15 residues. Here the CDR3 DNA reads TGTGCCAGCAGCTTAGGCCTAGCGGAATACAATGAGCAGTTCTTC. Protein product: CASSLGLAEYNEQFF.

The chain links TRBV15 to TRBJ2-5; 14 positions match TRBD2. CDR1 and CDR2 from the germline V gene are LNHNV and YYDKDF (reference sequence). The J segment lost 1 base and the V segment lost 5 bases, leaving 3 bases of the junction unmatched. The CDR3 is 16 amino acids. CDR3 coding DNA: TGTGCCACCAGCCTCGGGACTAGCGGGAGCCAAGAGACCCAGTACTTC. Protein sequence: CATSLGTSGSQETQYF.

The V call is TRBV19, the J call TRBJ2-1; tentatively, D is TRBD2 (5 bases). V lost 3 bases and J lost 12, with 18 bases in between. Germline V gives CDR1 LNHDA, CDR2 SQIVND (reference sequence). The CDR3 runs to 14 residues. The CDR3 loop is CASSIGAERRGQFF. As DNA, the CDR3 is TGTGCCAGTAGTATCGGAGCGGAAAGACGGGGGCAGTTCTTC.

This rearrangement joins TRBV6-5 to TRBJ1-2; TRBD1 is a possible D gene (5 bases). V shed 6 bases and J shed 4 bases, with 18 bases lying between them. The CDR3 consists of 15 residues. Germline CDR1 is MNHEY and CDR2 is SVGAGI. The CDR3: CASRRGSGLPYGYTF. In DNA form, the CDR3 reads TGTGCCAGCAGGCGGGGTTCGGGGCTTCCCTATGGCTACACCTTC.

In this sample, this clone turned up a few times. The gene calls are TRBV7-9 and TRBJ2-5; 10 bases fit TRBD1. This CDR3 has 15 amino acids. Germline V gene data show CDR1 as SEHNR and CDR2 as FQNEAQ (reference sequence). The ends lost 2 bases at V and 4 bases at J; junction bases unmatched: 4. CDR3 DNA: TGTGCCAGCAGCTTAAGACAGGGGGCGAGAGAGACCCAGTACTTC. Translation: CASSLRQGARETQYF.

The chain recombines TRBV7-8 with TRBJ2-1, with 10 bases matching TRBD1. Unmatched junction bases numbered 13, after V lost 5 bases and J lost 12 bases. The CDR3 has 15 amino acids. CDR1 and CDR2 from the germline V gene are SGHVS and FQNEAQ. CDR3 region: CASSLEGDRGLGQFF. The CDR3 nucleotides read TGTGCCAGCAGCCTCGAGGGAGACAGGGGGCTGGGGCAGTTCTTC.

In its sample, this clone was seen a few times. The V and J genes are TRBV6-5 and TRBJ1-3; D not certain. Germline CDR1 reads MNHEY; CDR2 reads SVGAGI. Trimming stripped 6 bases from V and 1 base from J, with 10 bases between. This CDR3 has 14 residues. CDR3 DNA: TGTGCCAGCAGCCATTTAGAGTCTGGAAACACCATATATTTT. This encodes CASSHLESGNTIYF.

The rearrangement joins TRBV6-1 to TRBJ1-1; 12 nucleotides line up with TRBD1. The CDR3 sequence is 18 residues long. Germline-derived CDR1 and CDR2 are MNHNS and SASEGT. V dropped 4 bases and J dropped 3; count of bases not matched to a gene: 12. In DNA form, the CDR3 reads TGTGCCAGCAGTGCGCTCCGGGACAGGGGGCTGATCGACACTGAAGCTTTCTTT. It yields the protein CASSALRDRGLIDTEAFF.

The chain carries TRBV7-9 and TRBJ1-6; no definite D call. Germline V CDR1 and CDR2: SEHNR, FQNEAQ (reference sequence). Trimming took off 8 bases at V and 7 bases at J, with 18 bases between the two ends. The CDR3 totals 15 residues. DNA of the CDR3: TGTGCCAGCCCCTTCTTAGCCAGCACGAATTCACCCCTCCACTTT. Protein product: CASPFLASTNSPLHF.

The V call is TRBV6-5, the J call TRBJ2-7, with a weak D call TRBD2 (6 bases). This CDR3 region has 15 residues. V lost 6 bases to trimming and J lost 3 bases, with 18 bases between them. Per the germline V gene, CDR1 is MNHEY and CDR2 is SVGAGI. The CDR3 region is CASSPISGDHYEQYF. The CDR3 coding sequence is TGTGCCAGCAGCCCCATTTCGGGGGATCACTACGAGCAGTACTTC.

This chain joins TRBV28 and TRBJ2-7; 9 bases match TRBD1. V lost 3 bases to trimming and J lost 3 bases; unmatched junction nucleotides: 3. This CDR3 spans 14 amino acids. The germline V gene encodes CDR1 MDHEN and CDR2 SYDVKM. In DNA form, the CDR3 reads TGTGCCAGCAGTTTTTGGGACAGGGACTACGAGCAGTACTTC. Translating it yields CASSFWDRDYEQYF.

The genes are TRBV27 and TRBJ1-1, with D unclear. The CDR3 consists of 13 residues. CDR1 is MNHEY and CDR2 is SMNVEV in the germline V gene (reference sequence). The V end was cut by 7 bases, the J end by 4 bases, with 13 bases between. For the CDR3, the DNA is TGTGCCAGCATGTCCAACATGATCACTGAAGCTTTCTTT. Amino acids: CASMSNMITEAFF.

The rearrangement links TRBV9 to TRBJ1-2, with D perhaps matching TRBD1 (5 bases). Germline V gene data show CDR1 as SGDLS and CDR2 as YYNGEE. Trimming took 0 bases from V and 3 from J, leaving 6 bases between them. The CDR3 contains 13 residues. CDR3 sequence: CASSVAGHYGYTF. The CDR3 coding sequence is TGTGCCAGCAGCGTAGCAGGGCACTATGGCTACACCTTC.

This sequence joins TRBV2 and TRBJ2-5; weak D call: TRBD1 (6 bases). From germline, CDR1 is SNHLY and CDR2 FYNNEI. Trimming stripped 5 bases from V and 1 base from J, with 14 bases between. The CDR3 loop spans 15 amino acids. The CDR3 nucleotides read TGTGCCAGCAGTCTTACAGGGTTAGCCCAAGAGACCCAGTACTTC. Its translation is CASSLTGLAQETQYF. Drawing the rest from reference TRBV2 and TRBJ2-5, the complete variable domain is EPEVTQTPSHQVTQMGQEVILRCVPISNHLYFYWYRQILGQKVEFLVSFYNNEISEKSEIFDDQFSVERPDGSNFTLKIRSTKLEDSAMYFCASSLTGLAQETQYFGPGTRLLVL.

This rearrangement joins TRBV2 to TRBJ2-7; maybe TRBD2 (6 bases). Germline values: CDR1 SNHLY, CDR2 FYNNEI. CDR3 length: 14 residues. The V gene lost 7 bases and the J gene lost 5 bases, with 18 bases spanning the gap. CDR3 coding DNA: TGTGCCAGCATGCGGGGTGGAGGGATGAACGAGCAGTACTTC. It codes for CASMRGGGMNEQYF.

This clone has a handful of counts. The chain has TRBV7-6 and TRBJ2-7; TRBD1 aligns across 10 bases. With 3 bases clipped from V and 4 bases from J, the junction kept 6 bases outside the gene matches. Germline-derived CDR1 and CDR2 are SGHVS and FNYEAQ. The CDR3 spans 15 residues. CDR3 nucleotides: TGTGCCAGCAGCTTCGAGCCGGGACAGGGGTACGAGCAGTACTTC. Its protein product is CASSFEPGQGYEQYF.

The rearrangement uses TRBV6-5 and TRBJ1-1, with D unclear. Trimming removed 0 bases at V and 1 base at J, with 9 bases between. The CDR3 extends over 15 amino acids. Germline-derived CDR1 and CDR2 are MNHEY and SVGAGI. CDR3: CASSYSGDANTEAFF. Here the CDR3 DNA reads TGTGCCAGCAGTTACTCGGGCGACGCGAACACTGAAGCTTTCTTT.

V gene TRBV19 combines with J gene TRBJ2-1; 7 nucleotides agree with TRBD2. J lost 6 bases, V lost 2 bases, and 1 base had no gene match. This CDR3 has 13 residues. The germline V gene encodes CDR1 LNHDA and CDR2 SQIVND (reference sequence). The chain's CDR3 is CASSISSGNEQFF. The CDR3 region has the DNA TGTGCCAGTAGTATATCTAGCGGCAATGAGCAGTTCTTC.

The chain couples TRBV27 to TRBJ2-5; TRBD2 aligns across 11 bases. V gave up 3 bases and J gave up 4 bases; unmatched junction bases: 4. Germline-derived CDR1 and CDR2 are MNHEY and SMNVEV (reference sequence). CDR3 length equals 15 residues. The CDR3 is CASSLGSGGGETQYF. The CDR3 nucleotides read TGTGCCAGCAGTTTGGGTAGCGGGGGGGGAGAGACCCAGTACTTC.

V gene TRBV10-3 combines with J gene TRBJ2-7; maybe TRBD2 (6 bases). CDR3 size: 16 residues. V lost 4 bases and J lost 0, with 16 bases in between. Germline V lookup: CDR1 ENHRY, CDR2 SYGVKD. The CDR3 DNA follows: TGTGCCATCAGTGGAGTGGGGGGAGTAAACTCCTACGAGCAGTACTTC. Amino acid sequence: CAISGVGGVNSYEQYF.

This chain uses TRBV5-4 with TRBJ2-3; 7 bases are shared with TRBD2. CDR1 is SGHNT, CDR2 YYREEE, per germline (reference sequence). After removal of 0 bases from V and 4 bases from J, the junction contained 14 bases not matched to a gene. The CDR3 is 18 residues long. The CDR3 sequence is CASSLEDWREIGADTQYF. In DNA, the CDR3 is TGTGCCAGCAGCTTGGAGGATTGGCGGGAGATCGGCGCAGATACGCAGTATTTT.

CDR3 sequence (DNA): TGTGCCAGCAGCTCTCAGAATCAGCCCCAGCATTTT. This codes for CASSSQNQPQHF. V and J are TRBV11-2 and TRBJ1-5; D is uncertain. The CDR3 extends over 12 amino acids. V was clipped by 4 bases and J by 4 bases, with 5 bases between them. Germline lookup yields CDR1 SGHAT and CDR2 FQNNGV.

This chain uses TRBV6-6 with TRBJ1-2; the match to TRBD1 covers 10 bases. CDR3 size: 15 residues. Germline values: CDR1 MNHNY, CDR2 SVGAGI (reference sequence). Trimming removed 2 bases from V and 8 bases from J; junction bases left unmatched: 8. The DNA for the CDR3 is TGTGCCAGCAGTTACCCCGGGACAGGGGACGTCGGCTACACCTTC. It encodes CASSYPGTGDVGYTF.

The chain employs TRBV27 and TRBJ1-5; 8 bases line up with TRBD1. Germline CDR1 and CDR2: MNHEY and SMNVEV (reference sequence). J was trimmed by 4 bases and V by 6 bases; bases with no gene match: 8. The length of the CDR3 is 15 residues. The CDR3 DNA reads TGTGCCAGCAGCCTGTCGACAGGGGTTAATCAGCCCCAGCATTTT. Its translation is CASSLSTGVNQPQHF.

As to this clone: The same CDR3 arises from other DNA sequences in this sample as well. This chain connects TRBV10-2 to TRBJ2-7, with 8 bases fitting TRBD1. Germline-derived CDR1 and CDR2 are WSHSY and SAAADI. The CDR3 totals 14 residues. After removal of 3 bases from V and 3 bases from J, the junction contained 4 bases not matched to a gene. CDR3: CASSDSGQGYEQYF. The CDR3 nucleotides read TGCGCCAGCAGTGATTCAGGACAGGGCTACGAGCAGTACTTC.

This clone was found a few times. This chain connects TRBV15 to TRBJ2-5; possible D gene TRBD2, 7 bases. Trimming took 5 bases from V and 4 from J, leaving 23 bases between them. Germline V gene sequence: CDR1 LNHNV, CDR2 YYDKDF (reference sequence). The CDR3 length is 17 residues. CDR3: CATSEGGVVGGGETQYF. The DNA for the CDR3 is TGTGCCACCAGCGAGGGAGGGGTAGTAGGGGGAGGAGAGACCCAGTACTTC.

The V call is TRBV19, the J call TRBJ1-6; D ambiguous. Per germline, CDR1 LNHDA and CDR2 SQIVND (reference sequence). The V gene lost 3 bases and the J gene lost 7 bases, with 13 bases spanning the gap. CDR3 length: 15 amino acids. In DNA form, the CDR3 reads TGTGCCAGTAGTATCTGGCTCAGCGACAATTCACCCCTCCACTTT. It codes for CASSIWLSDNSPLHF.

The rearrangement links TRBV11-2 to TRBJ1-5; TRBD1 is a possible D gene (5 bases). This CDR3 region has 14 residues. The germline V gene has CDR1 SGHAT and CDR2 FQNNGV. Trimming removed 4 bases from V and 7 bases from J, with 14 bases in between. The CDR3 protein is CASSSGPEGQPQHF. The CDR3 DNA reads as TGTGCCAGCAGCTCGGGACCGGAGGGGCAGCCCCAGCATTTT.

The V and J genes are TRBV7-9 and TRBJ2-1, with TRBD2 matching 11 bases. This CDR3 is built from 15 residues. V dropped 5 bases and J dropped 4; count of bases not matched to a gene: 4. Germline CDR1 and CDR2: SEHNR and FQNEAQ (reference sequence). The CDR3 here is CASSEGLAEYNEQFF. In nucleotides, the CDR3 is TGTGCCAGCAGCGAGGGACTAGCGGAGTACAATGAGCAGTTCTTC. Looking up the rest from reference TRBV7-9 and TRBJ2-1 gives the full variable domain: DTGVSQNPRHKITKRGQNVTFRCDPISEHNRLYWYRQTLGQGPEFLTYFQNEAQLEKSRLLSDRFSAERPKGSFSTLEIQRTEQGDSAMYLCASSEGLAEYNEQFFGPGTRLTVL.